The 18 T cell receptor beta chains below all came from one sample that was sequenced in a study of control samples from healthy donors and cancer patients. Only in-frame clones appear in the TCRdb table, and some are missing; sequencing was by immunoSEQ multiplex PCR. The table shows 150,000 to 200,000 clones, with 90% to 95% occurring only once. The sample taken for sequencing was blood. These receptors all come from a woman in her 30s in good health.

The chain has TRBV7-3 and TRBJ1-3, with a possible D match to TRBD1 (5 bases). The CDR3 is 15 residues long. Deletions cut 2 bases from V and 0 bases from J, with 8 bases between. Per the germline V gene, CDR1 is SGHTA and CDR2 is FQGTGA. CDR3 sequence reads: CASSLQGSSGNTIYF. As DNA, the CDR3 is TGTGCCAGCAGCTTACAGGGATCCTCTGGAAACACCATATATTTT.

The gene calls are TRBV11-3 and TRBJ2-2; 10 bases match TRBD1. Germline CDR1 SGHNT, CDR2 YENEEA. The CDR3 extends over 15 amino acids. V lost 5 bases, J lost 4 bases, and 4 bases stayed unmatched. The CDR3 sequence: CASSPRTGGTGELFF. The CDR3 coding sequence is TGTGCCAGCAGCCCCCGGACAGGGGGCACCGGGGAGCTGTTTTTT.

V and J are TRBV7-6 and TRBJ1-1; D is unclear. V lost 1 base and J lost 4, with 10 bases in between. The germline gives CDR1 SGHVS, CDR2 FNYEAQ. CDR3 length: 14 residues. The chain's CDR3 is CASSLGRVPTEAFF. CDR3 sequence (DNA): TGTGCCAGCAGCTTAGGAAGGGTCCCCACTGAAGCTTTCTTT.

The CDR3 protein is CSVTIGTQSTDTQYF. The CDR3 DNA is TGCAGCGTTACGATCGGGACACAAAGCACAGATACGCAGTATTTT. The chain links TRBV29-1 to TRBJ2-3; possible D gene TRBD1, 6 bases. The ends were cut back, 5 bases at V and 0 bases at J, with 15 bases in the middle. CDR3 length: 15 amino acids. The V gene's germline CDR1 is SQVTM and CDR2 ANQGSEA.

The chain joins TRBV5-6 to TRBJ1-1, with D possibly being TRBD1 (5 bases). The CDR3 is made up of 15 amino acids. Trimming pared 2 bases from V and 1 base from J, leaving 12 bases between. From germline, CDR1 is SGHDT and CDR2 YYEEEE. The CDR3 nucleotides read TGTGCCAGCAGCTTTTTCGGGAGGGGGAACACTGAAGCTTTCTTT. This encodes CASSFFGRGNTEAFF.

The chain joins TRBV6-1 to TRBJ1-5; 10 bases map to TRBD1. The length of the CDR3 is 18 residues. Germline CDR1 is MNHNS and CDR2 is SASEGT. With 3 bases clipped from V and 5 bases from J, the junction kept 13 bases outside the gene matches. CDR3 coding DNA: TGTGCCAGCAGTGAGCTCCCCGACAGGGGGCAACTTCATCAGCCCCAGCATTTT. Protein sequence: CASSELPDRGQLHQPQHF.

V is TRBV6-2 or TRBV6-3 and J is TRBJ1-3, with D unclear. The V gene lost 1 base and the J gene lost 0 bases, with 4 bases spanning the gap. Germline V lookup: CDR1 MNHEY, CDR2 SVGEGT. The CDR3 is 14 amino acids. As DNA, the CDR3 is TGTGCCAGCAGTTACTTGGGCTCTGGAAACACCATATATTTT. Its protein is CASSYLGSGNTIYF.

The chain recombines TRBV7-9 with TRBJ2-5, with 14 bases matching TRBD2. This CDR3 is built from 15 residues. Losses at the gene ends were 5 bases for V and 2 bases for J; bases not matched to a gene: 1. Germline CDR1 is SEHNR and CDR2 is FQNEAQ (reference sequence). The CDR3 DNA follows: TGTGCCAGCAGCCGGACTAGCGGGGGGCAAGAGACCCAGTACTTC. As protein: CASSRTSGGQETQYF.

The chain carries TRBV28 and TRBJ1-2; tentative D call: TRBD1 (6 bases). Germline CDR1 reads MDHEN; CDR2 reads SYDVKM. Between the trimmed V and J ends, which lost 4 bases and 4 bases, there was a span of 13 bases. This CDR3 region has 14 residues. CDR3 bases: TGTGCCAGCAGTTATCCAGGACAGAGCTATGGCTACACCTTC. Its translation: CASSYPGQSYGYTF.

The chain has TRBV28 and TRBJ1-1; D is perhaps TRBD1 (5 bases). CDR3 length: 14 amino acids. Trimming pared 1 base from V and 4 bases from J, leaving 10 bases between. Germline CDR1 is MDHEN and CDR2 is SYDVKM. The CDR3 DNA sequence: TGTGCCAGCAGTTTATTCTCAGGGCTCACTGAAGCTTTCTTT. Its translation: CASSLFSGLTEAFF.

J is TRBJ1-6 and V is TRBV2; no definite D call. The CDR3 consists of 13 residues. Trimming pared 4 bases from V and 6 bases from J, leaving 7 bases between. Germline CDR1 and CDR2: SNHLY and FYNNEI. CDR3 sequence reads: CASSGSGNSPLHF. The CDR3 nucleotides are TGTGCCAGCAGTGGGTCGGGTAATTCACCCCTCCACTTT.

V usage is TRBV2 and J usage is TRBJ1-5; TRBD1 is a possible D gene (5 bases). V lost 8 bases and J 4 bases, leaving 9 bases between the germline ends. This CDR3 has 12 amino acids. The V gene's germline CDR1 is SNHLY and CDR2 FYNNEI. This CDR3 is CASGGRNQPQHF. In DNA form, the CDR3 reads TGTGCCAGCGGGGGACGGAATCAGCCCCAGCATTTT.

The chain links TRBV19 to TRBJ1-1; TRBD1 matches 11 bases. The CDR3 totals 14 residues. The junction had 5 bases not matched to a gene; V was cut back by 7 bases and J by 4 bases. Germline-derived CDR1 and CDR2 are LNHDA and SQIVND (reference sequence). The CDR3 nucleotides are TGTGCCAGTATGGGGACAGGGGGAATCACTGAAGCTTTCTTT. Translating gives CASMGTGGITEAFF.

The rearrangement links TRBV7-3 to TRBJ2-3, with D possibly matching TRBD2 (7 bases). V was clipped by 0 bases and J by 2 bases, with 12 bases between them. The CDR3 loop spans 16 amino acids. Germline V gene data show CDR1 as SGHTA and CDR2 as FQGTGA. The DNA of the CDR3 is TGTGCCAGCAGCTTAACGGGGGGGCAAGTCACAGATACGCAGTATTTT. It specifies CASSLTGGQVTDTQYF.

The J gene is TRBJ1-1, the V gene TRBV6-5; the D gene is possibly TRBD1 (5 bases). The V gene's germline CDR1 is MNHEY and CDR2 SVGAGI. V lost 6 bases to trimming and J lost 0 bases, with 8 bases between them. The CDR3 is made up of 13 amino acids. CDR3 protein: CASRDNMNTEAFF. The CDR3 nucleotides read TGTGCCAGCAGGGACAATATGAACACTGAAGCTTTCTTT.

The genes are TRBV6-4 and TRBJ2-7, with 13 bases that match TRBD2. The CDR3 runs to 15 residues. After removal of 3 bases from V and 5 bases from J, the junction contained 4 bases not matched to a gene. Germline CDR1 MRHNA, CDR2 SNTAGT. In nucleotides, the CDR3 is TGTGCCAGCAGTGAAACTAGCGGGGGGGCCCACGAGCAGTACTTC. Its protein product is CASSETSGGAHEQYF.

This clone is a singleton in its sample. The chain joins TRBV2 to TRBJ2-3, with 8 nucleotides matching TRBD1. This CDR3 is built from 13 residues. Unmatched junction bases numbered 6, after V lost 9 bases and J lost 4 bases. Germline loops: CDR1 SNHLY, CDR2 FYNNEI. The CDR3 bases are TGTGCCAGAGGACAGGGTAACGCAGATACGCAGTATTTT. This gives the protein CARGQGNADTQYF.

This chain joins TRBV7-2 and TRBJ2-1; D ambiguous. CDR1 is SGHTA, CDR2 FQGNSA, per germline. Trimming cost V 3 bases and J 0 bases, with 6 bases left between them. The CDR3 is made up of 14 amino acids. CDR3 residues: CASSFDSSYNEQFF. In DNA form, the CDR3 reads TGTGCCAGCAGCTTTGATAGCTCCTACAATGAGCAGTTCTTC.